A selection of T cell receptor beta chains follows, all from one sample in a study of OX40 agonist ivuxolimab in advanced cancers. Clones were sequenced by immunoSEQ multiplex PCR, and TCRdb holds only the in-frame ones, with some missing. The table lists tens of thousands of clones, roughly nine tenths of them singletons, with approximately 11% in the top ten. Sample: CD4+ or CD8+ T cells sorted from blood, taken in a trial of the OX40 agonist ivuxolimab. The receptors originated from an adult with an advanced solid tumor such as melanoma, head and neck, liver or kidney cancer. CDR3s include the opening cysteine and the closing phenylalanine or tryptophan. Each record gives: D gene, V gene, clone size, J gene, CDR3 protein, CDR3 DNA. The D gene is left open where the match is weak. Size is omitted from some rows. Given values are once, few, many or a class for expanded clones.

-	TRBV6-5	-	TRBJ2-5	CASSYSPGEKAQYF	TGTGCCAGCAGTTACTCTCCGGGAGAGAAGGCCCAGTACTTC
-	TRBV14	-	TRBJ2-2	CASSPLQSLLDTGELFF	TGTGCCAGCAGCCCACTTCAAAGCCTACTGGATACCGGGGAGCTGTTTTTT
-	TRBV7-9	-	TRBJ2-7	CASSPGGVEQYF	TGTGCCAGCAGCCCAGGGGGGGTAGAGCAGTACTTC
-	TRBV19	-	TRBJ1-1	CASSSRQRGDTEAFF	TGTGCCAGTAGTAGTAGACAGAGGGGTGACACTGAAGCTTTCTTT
-	TRBV7-2	-	TRBJ2-3	CASSGKKDRLVSSTDTQYF	TGTGCCAGCAGCGGGAAGAAGGACAGACTCGTCTCTAGCACAGATACGCAGTATTTT
-	TRBV5-1	-	TRBJ2-5	CASSTLTRRPKTQYF	TGCGCCAGCAGCACCCTCACTAGGAGGCCAAAGACCCAGTACTTC
-	TRBV6-5	-	TRBJ2-7	CASSDDSFIYEQYF	TGTGCCAGCAGTGACGACAGTTTTATCTACGAGCAGTACTTC
TRBD1	TRBV10-3	-	TRBJ2-2	CAIRDREYTGELFF	TGTGCCATCAGGGACAGGGAGTATACCGGGGAGCTGTTTTTT
-	TRBV5-4	-	TRBJ1-3	CASSLLPGRNPGNTIYF	TGTGCCAGCAGCTTGCTTCCCGGGAGAAACCCTGGAAACACCATATATTTT
TRBD1	TRBV2	-	TRBJ2-5	CASRLGQTQETQYF	TGTGCCAGCAGACTGGGACAGACCCAAGAGACCCAGTACTTC
-	TRBV5-6	once	TRBJ2-6	CASSLLVQSGANVLTF	TGTGCCAGCAGCTTGTTGGTTCAGTCTGGGGCCAACGTCCTGACTTTC
TRBD1	TRBV28	-	TRBJ1-4	CASSLGQFNEKLFF	TGTGCCAGCAGTTTGGGACAGTTTAATGAAAAACTGTTTTTT
TRBD2	TRBV4-2	-	TRBJ2-1	CASSQDLSSGGFNEQFF	TGTGCCAGCAGCCAAGACTTGAGTAGCGGGGGATTCAATGAGCAGTTCTTC
-	TRBV5-1	-	TRBJ2-7	CASRETVSNYEQYF	TGCGCCAGCAGAGAGACCGTTTCAAACTACGAGCAGTACTTC
TRBD1	TRBV5-1	-	TRBJ2-7	CASSLGGQRSSWDYEQYF	TGCGCCAGCAGCTTGGGGGGACAGAGATCCTCGTGGGATTACGAGCAGTACTTC
TRBD1	TRBV6-1	-	TRBJ1-1	CASSATGGTEAFF	TGTGCCAGCAGTGCTACAGGGGGCACTGAAGCTTTCTTT
-	TRBV27	-	TRBJ1-1	CASRGVGLIPEAFF	TGTGCCAGCAGAGGTGTAGGACTAATCCCTGAAGCTTTCTTT
-	TRBV2	-	TRBJ2-5	CASSNGQLQQETQYF	TGTGCCAGCAGTAACGGACAGCTACAACAAGAGACCCAGTACTTC